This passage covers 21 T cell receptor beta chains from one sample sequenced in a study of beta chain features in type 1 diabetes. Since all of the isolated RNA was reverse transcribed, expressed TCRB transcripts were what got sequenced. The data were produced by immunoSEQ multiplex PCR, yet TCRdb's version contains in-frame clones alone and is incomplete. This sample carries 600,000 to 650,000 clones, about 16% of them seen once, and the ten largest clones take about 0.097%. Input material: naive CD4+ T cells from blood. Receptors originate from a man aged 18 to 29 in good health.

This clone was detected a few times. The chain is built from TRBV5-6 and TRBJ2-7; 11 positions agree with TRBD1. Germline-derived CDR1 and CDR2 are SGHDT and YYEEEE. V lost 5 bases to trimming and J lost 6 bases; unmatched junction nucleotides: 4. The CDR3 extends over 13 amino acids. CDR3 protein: CASRTDRGLEQYF. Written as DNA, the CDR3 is TGTGCCAGCAGGACGGACAGGGGGCTCGAGCAGTACTTC.

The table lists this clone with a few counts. For the CDR3, the DNA is TGTGCCAGCAGCGCCGGGACAGGGATCAATCAGCCCCAGCATTTT. It is translated as CASSAGTGINQPQHF. The chain employs TRBV9 and TRBJ1-5; 9 nucleotides match TRBD1. Trimming took 3 bases from V and 3 from J; bases not matched to a gene: 4. This CDR3 is built from 15 residues. The germline V gene has CDR1 SGDLS and CDR2 YYNGEE.

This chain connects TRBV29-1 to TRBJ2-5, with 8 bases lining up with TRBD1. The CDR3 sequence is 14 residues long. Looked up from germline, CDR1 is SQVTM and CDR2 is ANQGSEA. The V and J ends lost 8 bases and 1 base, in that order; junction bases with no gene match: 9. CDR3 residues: CSTLRQGRQETQYF. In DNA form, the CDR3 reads TGCAGCACCCTCCGACAGGGGCGCCAAGAGACCCAGTACTTC.

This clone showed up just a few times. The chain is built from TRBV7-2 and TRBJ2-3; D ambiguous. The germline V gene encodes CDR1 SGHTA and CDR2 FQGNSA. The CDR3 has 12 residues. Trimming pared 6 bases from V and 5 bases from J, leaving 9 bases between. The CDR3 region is CASSSFGDTQYF. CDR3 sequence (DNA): TGTGCCAGCAGTTCGTTTGGAGATACGCAGTATTTT.

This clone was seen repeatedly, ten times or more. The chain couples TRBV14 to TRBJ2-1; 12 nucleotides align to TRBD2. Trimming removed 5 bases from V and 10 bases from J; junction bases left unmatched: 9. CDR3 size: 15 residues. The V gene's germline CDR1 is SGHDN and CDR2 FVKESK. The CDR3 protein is CASSVLAGGPGEQFF. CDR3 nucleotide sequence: TGTGCCAGCAGCGTCCTAGCGGGAGGGCCTGGGGAGCAGTTCTTC.

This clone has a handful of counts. CDR3 amino acids: CASSLQKGNTGELFF. The CDR3 nucleotides are TGTGCCAGCAGTCTACAAAAGGGAAACACCGGGGAGCTGTTTTTT. The gene calls are TRBV28 and TRBJ2-2, with unresolved D. Trimming took off 5 bases at V and 2 bases at J, with 12 bases between the two ends. Germline-derived CDR1 and CDR2 are MDHEN and SYDVKM. This CDR3 is built from 15 residues. Using reference TRBV28 and TRBJ2-2 for the parts outside the CDR3, the full variable domain is DVKVTQSSRYLVKRTGEKVFLECVQDMDHENMFWYRQDPGLGLRLIYFSYDVKMKEKGDIPEGYSVSREKKERFSLILESASTNQTSMYLCASSLQKGNTGELFFGEGSRLTVL.

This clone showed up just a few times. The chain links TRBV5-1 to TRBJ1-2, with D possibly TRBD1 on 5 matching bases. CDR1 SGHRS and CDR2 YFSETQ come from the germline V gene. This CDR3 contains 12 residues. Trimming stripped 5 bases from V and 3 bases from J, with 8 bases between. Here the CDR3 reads CASRQDHYGYTF. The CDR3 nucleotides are TGCGCCAGCAGACAGGACCACTATGGCTACACCTTC.

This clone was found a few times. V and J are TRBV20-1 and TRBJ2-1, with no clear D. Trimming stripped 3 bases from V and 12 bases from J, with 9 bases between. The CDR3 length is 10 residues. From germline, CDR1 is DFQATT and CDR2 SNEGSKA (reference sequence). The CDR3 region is CSARATRQFF. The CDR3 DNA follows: TGCAGTGCTAGGGCCACGCGGCAGTTCTTC.

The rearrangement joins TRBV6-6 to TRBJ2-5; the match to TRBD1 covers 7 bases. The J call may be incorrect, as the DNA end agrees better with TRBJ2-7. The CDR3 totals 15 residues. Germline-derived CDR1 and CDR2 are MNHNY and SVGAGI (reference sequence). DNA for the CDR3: TGTGCCAGCAGTTATTCTGCACAGGGGCCCTACGAGCAGTACTTC. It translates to CASSYSAQGPYEQYF.

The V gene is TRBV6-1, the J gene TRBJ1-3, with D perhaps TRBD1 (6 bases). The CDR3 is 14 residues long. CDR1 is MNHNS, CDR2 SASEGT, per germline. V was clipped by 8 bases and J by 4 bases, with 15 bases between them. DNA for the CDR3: TGTGCCAGCGAACGCCGGGACAAGGGAAACACCATATATTTT. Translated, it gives CASERRDKGNTIYF.

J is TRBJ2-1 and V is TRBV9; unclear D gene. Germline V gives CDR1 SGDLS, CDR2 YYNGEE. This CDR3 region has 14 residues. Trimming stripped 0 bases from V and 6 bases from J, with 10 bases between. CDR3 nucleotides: TGTGCCAGCAGCGTAGAAAGTACTTTCAATGAGCAGTTCTTC. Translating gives CASSVESTFNEQFF.

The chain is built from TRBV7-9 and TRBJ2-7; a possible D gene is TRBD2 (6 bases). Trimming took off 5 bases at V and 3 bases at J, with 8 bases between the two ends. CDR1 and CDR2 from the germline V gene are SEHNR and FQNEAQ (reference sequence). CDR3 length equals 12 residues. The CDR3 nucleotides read TGTGCCAGCAGCCGGGACTTCTACGAGCAGTACTTC. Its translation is CASSRDFYEQYF.

The CDR3 protein is CASSIGPSTGFGTEAFF. The CDR3 DNA is TGTGCCAGTAGTATTGGCCCCTCCACAGGGTTTGGGACTGAAGCTTTCTTT. The chain employs TRBV19 and TRBJ1-1; perhaps TRBD1 as D (6 bases). The V end was cut by 3 bases, the J end by 5 bases, with 22 bases between. CDR1 LNHDA and CDR2 SQIVND come from the germline V gene (reference sequence). The CDR3 spans 17 residues.

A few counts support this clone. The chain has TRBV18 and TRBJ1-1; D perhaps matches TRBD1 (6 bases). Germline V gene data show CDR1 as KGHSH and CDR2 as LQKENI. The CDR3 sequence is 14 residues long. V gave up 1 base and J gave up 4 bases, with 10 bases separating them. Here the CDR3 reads CASSPRTESTEAFF. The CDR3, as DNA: TGTGCCAGCTCACCACGGACAGAAAGCACTGAAGCTTTCTTT.

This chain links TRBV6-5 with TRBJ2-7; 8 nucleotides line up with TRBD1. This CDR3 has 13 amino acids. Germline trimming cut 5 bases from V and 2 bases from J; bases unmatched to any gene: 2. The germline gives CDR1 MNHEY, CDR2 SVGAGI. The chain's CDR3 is CASSVDRAYEQYF. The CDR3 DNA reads TGTGCCAGCAGTGTGGACAGGGCCTACGAGCAGTACTTC.

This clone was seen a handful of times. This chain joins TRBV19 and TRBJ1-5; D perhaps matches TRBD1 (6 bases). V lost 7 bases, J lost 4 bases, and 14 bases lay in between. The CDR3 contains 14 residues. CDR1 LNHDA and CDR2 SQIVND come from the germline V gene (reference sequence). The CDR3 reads CASTSTGPNQPQHF. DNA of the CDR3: TGTGCCAGTACTTCGACAGGCCCTAATCAGCCCCAGCATTTT.

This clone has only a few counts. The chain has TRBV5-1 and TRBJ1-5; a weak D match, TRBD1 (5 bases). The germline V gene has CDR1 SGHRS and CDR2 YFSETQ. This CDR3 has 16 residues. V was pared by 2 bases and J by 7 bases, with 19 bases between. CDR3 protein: CASSLDHQGVGQPQHF. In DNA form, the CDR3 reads TGCGCCAGCAGCTTAGATCACCAGGGCGTTGGGCAGCCCCAGCATTTT.

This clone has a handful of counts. The CDR3 nucleotides are TGTGCCAGCAGCTTAGCAGGCAGCTCCTACGAGCAGTACTTC. This translates into CASSLAGSSYEQYF. The gene calls are TRBV7-9 and TRBJ2-7; D remains unclear. Germline CDR1 is SEHNR and CDR2 is FQNEAQ (reference sequence). The CDR3 has 14 amino acids. With 0 bases removed from V and 0 bases from J, the gap between germline ends came to 6 bases.

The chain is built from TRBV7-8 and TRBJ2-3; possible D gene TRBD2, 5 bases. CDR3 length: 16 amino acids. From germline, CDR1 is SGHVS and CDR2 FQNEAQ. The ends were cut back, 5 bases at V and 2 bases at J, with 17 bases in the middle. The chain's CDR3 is CASSPPRGQATDTQYF. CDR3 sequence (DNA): TGTGCCAGCAGCCCCCCCAGAGGGCAGGCCACAGATACGCAGTATTTT.

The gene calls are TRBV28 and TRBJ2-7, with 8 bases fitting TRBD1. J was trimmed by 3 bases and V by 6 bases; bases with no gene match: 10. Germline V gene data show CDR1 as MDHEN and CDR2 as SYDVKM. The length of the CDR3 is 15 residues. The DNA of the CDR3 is TGTGCCAGCAGAACGCCCGGGACAGGATTCTACGAGCAGTACTTC. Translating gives CASRTPGTGFYEQYF.

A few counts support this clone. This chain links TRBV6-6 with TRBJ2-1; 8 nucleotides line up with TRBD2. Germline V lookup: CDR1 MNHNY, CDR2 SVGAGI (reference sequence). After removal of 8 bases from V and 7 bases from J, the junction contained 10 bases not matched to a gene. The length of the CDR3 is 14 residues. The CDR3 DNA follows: TGTGCCAGCGAGAGGAGCGGGAGCGGTAATGAGCAGTTCTTC. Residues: CASERSGSGNEQFF.